This passage covers 27 T cell receptor beta chains from one sample sequenced in a study of blood T cell repertoires in COVID-19. Clones were sequenced by immunoSEQ multiplex PCR, and TCRdb holds only the in-frame ones, with some missing. This sample has fewer than 300,000 clones, with roughly nine tenths found just once. The sample was peripheral blood. Every receptor here comes from a woman aged 25 to 39 with COVID-19, enrolled during active disease.

The chain recombines TRBV9 with TRBJ2-1; possible D gene TRBD2, 6 bases. The V end lost 4 bases, the J end lost 8 bases, and 19 bases lay between the germline ends. The germline gives CDR1 SGDLS, CDR2 YYNGEE. This CDR3 contains 15 residues. The CDR3 loop reads CASSPPGVKRDEQFF. DNA of the CDR3: TGTGCCAGCAGCCCCCCGGGGGTAAAGAGGGATGAGCAGTTCTTC.

The CDR3 loop is CASSPLDRVYGYTF. Written as DNA, the CDR3 is TGTGCCAGCAGCCCTCTGGACAGGGTCTATGGCTACACCTTC. J is TRBJ1-2 and V is TRBV3-1 (or the pseudogene TRBV3-2); 8 positions agree with TRBD1. Trimming cost V 4 bases and J 4 bases; bases outside gene matches: 5. The CDR3 covers 14 residues. From germline, CDR1 is LGHDT and CDR2 YNNKEL (reference sequence).

The chain links TRBV3-1 (or the pseudogene TRBV3-2) to TRBJ1-5, with D uncertain. V was pared by 0 bases and J by 0 bases, with 18 bases between. CDR3 size: 19 residues. From germline, CDR1 is LGHDT and CDR2 YNNKEL (reference sequence). CDR3 loop: CASSQDRGKLQDSNQPQHF. The CDR3 DNA reads as TGTGCCAGCAGCCAAGATCGAGGCAAACTCCAAGATAGCAATCAGCCCCAGCATTTT.

This chain connects TRBV29-1 to TRBJ1-2; perhaps TRBD1 as D (6 bases). The germline V gene has CDR1 SQVTM and CDR2 ANQGSEA. CDR3 length: 15 amino acids. Trimming removed 2 bases from V and 8 bases from J, with 21 bases in between. Here the CDR3 reads CSVEITGQGIGGYTF. The CDR3, as DNA: TGCAGCGTTGAAATTACGGGACAAGGGATAGGGGGCTACACCTTC. The whole variable domain, filled in from reference TRBV29-1 and TRBJ1-2, reads SAVISQKPSRDICQRGTSLTIQCQVDSQVTMMFWYRQQPGQSLTLIATANQGSEATYESGFVIDKFPISRPNLTFSTLTVSNMSPEDSSIYLCSVEITGQGIGGYTFGSGTRLTVV.

The V call is TRBV30, the J call TRBJ1-1; D not resolved. The V end lost 0 bases, the J end lost 2 bases, and 10 bases lay between the germline ends. CDR3 length equals 14 residues. The germline CDR1 and CDR2 sequences are GTSNPN and SVGIG (reference sequence). In DNA form, the CDR3 reads TGTGCCTGGAGTGTCGGCCCGGGAAACACTGAAGCTTTCTTT. It is translated as CAWSVGPGNTEAFF.

This chain uses TRBV11-2 with TRBJ2-2, with 8 nucleotides matching TRBD1. This CDR3 spans 17 amino acids. The V gene end was trimmed by 1 base and the J gene end by 6 bases; junction bases not matched to a gene: 10. The germline CDR1 and CDR2 sequences are SGHAT and FQNNGV. CDR3 residues: CASSLARTGFSPGELFF. In DNA, the CDR3 is TGTGCCAGCAGCTTAGCTAGGACAGGGTTTTCCCCCGGGGAGCTGTTTTTT.

The chain links TRBV19 to TRBJ2-1; 7 positions agree with TRBD2. Germline V gene data show CDR1 as LNHDA and CDR2 as SQIVND (reference sequence). The J segment lost 5 bases and the V segment lost 10 bases, leaving 5 bases of the junction unmatched. The CDR3 contains 12 residues. The CDR3 sequence is CATRLAHNEQFF. For the CDR3, the DNA is TGTGCCACTAGACTAGCCCACAATGAGCAGTTCTTC.

The genes are TRBV19 and TRBJ2-2; 8 bases align to TRBD2. Germline assignment: CDR1 LNHDA and CDR2 SQIVND (reference sequence). The CDR3 is 15 residues long. Trimming removed 5 bases from V and 5 bases from J; junction bases left unmatched: 7. The CDR3 region is CASSVREGLTGELFF. CDR3 sequence (DNA): TGTGCCAGTAGTGTCCGGGAGGGCCTAACCGGGGAGCTGTTTTTT.

The rearrangement links TRBV6-6 to TRBJ1-6, with a tentative D call TRBD1 (6 bases). Germline CDR1 is MNHNY and CDR2 is SVGAGI (reference sequence). V was cut by 10 bases and J by 8 bases, with 15 bases left in between. The CDR3 has 13 residues. The CDR3 sequence: CATLQGRDSPLHF. The CDR3 DNA reads TGTGCCACCTTACAGGGAAGGGATTCACCCCTCCACTTT.

The chain links TRBV19 to TRBJ1-5; D unresolved. This CDR3 has 12 residues. CDR1 and CDR2 from the germline V gene are LNHDA and SQIVND (reference sequence). V was trimmed by 5 bases and J by 8 bases, leaving 10 bases between them. The CDR3 loop is CASSPPRKPQHF. The CDR3 DNA sequence: TGTGCCAGTAGTCCCCCCCGTAAGCCCCAGCATTTT.

The rearrangement uses TRBV29-1 and TRBJ2-5, with D maybe TRBD2 (6 bases). In germline, CDR1 is SQVTM, CDR2 ANQGSEA. The CDR3 is 12 residues long. The ends were cut back, 6 bases at V and 5 bases at J, with 13 bases in the middle. The CDR3 region has the DNA TGCAGCGTGGAGGGGCGGGGTGAGACCCAGTACTTC. As protein: CSVEGRGETQYF.

CDR3 nucleotide sequence: TGTGCCAGTACCCGACAGGCCTTTGGGGCCAACGTCCTGACTTTC. It translates to CASTRQAFGANVLTF. The chain combines TRBV19 with TRBJ2-6, with D perhaps TRBD1 (6 bases). Between the trimmed V and J ends, which lost 7 bases and 3 bases, there was a span of 13 bases. Germline V gene lookup returns CDR1 LNHDA and CDR2 SQIVND (reference sequence). This CDR3 region has 15 residues.

This chain joins TRBV27 and TRBJ1-2, with 8 bases lining up with TRBD1. The CDR3 is 15 residues long. Trimming at V came to 6 bases and at J to 6 bases, leaving 12 bases not matched to a gene. Germline lookup yields CDR1 MNHEY and CDR2 SMNVEV (reference sequence). CDR3 sequence: CASSSQGAQSDGYTF. The CDR3 bases are TGTGCCAGCAGCTCCCAGGGGGCTCAGTCTGATGGCTACACCTTC.

This clone came up once. The chain has TRBV2 and TRBJ2-2, with 13 bases matching TRBD2. The CDR3 runs 17 residues. Germline-derived CDR1 and CDR2 are SNHLY and FYNNEI. V gave up 6 bases and J gave up 6 bases; unmatched junction bases: 10. CDR3 residues: CASRLLAGGLGAGELFF. The CDR3 DNA sequence: TGTGCCAGCAGGTTACTAGCGGGAGGGTTAGGCGCCGGGGAGCTGTTTTTT.

V usage is TRBV27 and J usage is TRBJ2-7; 10 positions match TRBD2. With V trimmed by 5 bases and J by 5 bases, 9 bases remained unmatched. The CDR3 is 15 amino acids. The germline CDR1 and CDR2 sequences are MNHEY and SMNVEV (reference sequence). CDR3 amino acids: CASSTASGRMDEQYF. The DNA of the CDR3 is TGTGCCAGCAGTACTGCTAGCGGGAGAATGGACGAGCAGTACTTC.

This chain connects TRBV6-4 to TRBJ2-3; D not certain. V lost 11 bases and J 5 bases, leaving 17 bases between the germline ends. Germline V gene sequence: CDR1 MRHNA, CDR2 SNTAGT. The CDR3 loop spans 13 amino acids. The CDR3 protein is CASSKENGDTQYF. The CDR3 coding sequence is TGTGCCTCTTCTAAGGAGAATGGAGATACGCAGTATTTT.

The chain couples TRBV3-1 (or the pseudogene TRBV3-2) to TRBJ2-2; perhaps TRBD2 as D (5 bases). Between the trimmed V and J ends, which lost 2 bases and 0 bases, there was a span of 10 bases. Germline CDR1 reads LGHDT; CDR2 reads YNNKEL (reference sequence). This CDR3 has 16 amino acids. The CDR3 loop is CASSQIRLSNTGELFF. As DNA, the CDR3 is TGTGCCAGCAGCCAAATTCGACTATCGAACACCGGGGAGCTGTTTTTT.

This chain joins TRBV10-3 and TRBJ1-5, with D hard to call. The CDR3 totals 14 residues. V was shortened by 3 bases and J by 6 bases, with 12 bases between the two germline ends. Germline CDR1 and CDR2: ENHRY and SYGVKD. CDR3 DNA: TGTGCCATCAGTGAAAATTCCGGGTTTCAGCCCCAGCATTTT. Amino acid sequence: CAISENSGFQPQHF.

In regard to this clone: The germline gene is not matched at one end of the junction; a read error may be the cause. This CDR3 is CASSLEAGGLKLF. The CDR3 DNA sequence: TGCGCCAGCAGCTTGGAGGCGGGAGGCCTTAAGCTCTTC. The chain is built from TRBV5-1 and TRBJ2-1; 8 positions match TRBD2. This CDR3 comprises 13 residues. The germline V gene encodes CDR1 SGHRS and CDR2 YFSETQ.

The rearrangement joins TRBV19 to TRBJ1-3, with TRBD1 as a possible D gene (6 bases). There are 16 residues in the CDR3. V lost 5 bases, J lost 0 bases, and 14 bases lay in between. CDR1 and CDR2 (germline): LNHDA, SQIVND (reference sequence). CDR3 nucleotides: TGTGCCAGTAGTTTCGGTGGACAGACCTCTGGAAACACCATATATTTT. As protein: CASSFGGQTSGNTIYF.

The chain recombines TRBV30 with TRBJ2-1; D might be TRBD2 (7 bases). Germline V gives CDR1 GTSNPN, CDR2 SVGIG (reference sequence). Trimming removed 8 bases at V and 3 bases at J, with 20 bases between. The CDR3 loop spans 15 amino acids. As DNA, the CDR3 is TGTGCCCGCGCCCCTAGCGGACAGATCTACAATGAGCAGTTCTTC. Protein: CARAPSGQIYNEQFF.

This clone showed up just a few times. V gene TRBV6-5 combines with J gene TRBJ2-7; 9 bases fit TRBD1. Germline trimming cut 7 bases from V and 0 bases from J; bases unmatched to any gene: 7. CDR3 size: 15 residues. Germline CDR1 MNHEY, CDR2 SVGAGI. CDR3 DNA sequence: TGTGCCAGCACTGGGACAGGGACAGGCTCCTACGAGCAGTACTTC. As protein: CASTGTGTGSYEQYF.

This rearrangement joins TRBV13 to TRBJ1-6, with D possibly being TRBD1 (5 bases). V lost 5 bases and J 5 bases, leaving 16 bases between the germline ends. Germline V gene sequence: CDR1 PRHDT, CDR2 FYEKMQ (reference sequence). This CDR3 region has 16 residues. CDR3 protein: CASSQGRGRDNSPLHF. The CDR3 bases are TGTGCCAGCAGCCAAGGGAGGGGTCGGGATAATTCACCCCTCCACTTT.

About this clone itself: Other nucleotide sequences from this sample produce the same CDR3. This chain links TRBV19 with TRBJ1-5; 7 nucleotides line up with TRBD1. CDR1 and CDR2 from the germline V gene are LNHDA and SQIVND (reference sequence). The CDR3 runs to 13 residues. J lost 2 bases, V lost 5 bases, and 0 bases had no gene match. The CDR3 DNA is TGTGCCAGTAGTGGGACAGGCAATCAGCCCCAGCATTTT. This sequence encodes CASSGTGNQPQHF.

The chain employs TRBV6-4 and TRBJ2-5; 8 bases fit TRBD1. There are 13 residues in the CDR3. Trimming at V came to 5 bases and at J to 4 bases, leaving 3 bases not matched to a gene. Germline V CDR1 and CDR2: MRHNA, SNTAGT. CDR3 amino acids: CASSQGAGETQYF. The CDR3 nucleotides are TGTGCCAGCAGTCAGGGGGCTGGAGAGACCCAGTACTTC.

The chain recombines TRBV19 with TRBJ1-6; D gene uncertain. V was trimmed by 6 bases and J by 7 bases, leaving 13 bases between them. Germline V gene sequence: CDR1 LNHDA, CDR2 SQIVND (reference sequence). The CDR3 contains 14 residues. CDR3 in amino acids: CASSSLGRNSPLHF. The DNA of the CDR3 is TGTGCCAGTAGCTCCCTCGGTCGGAATTCACCCCTCCACTTT.

The gene calls are TRBV2 and TRBJ2-7; D uncertain. The germline CDR1 and CDR2 sequences are SNHLY and FYNNEI. V was shortened by 7 bases and J by 5 bases, with 15 bases between the two germline ends. This CDR3 region has 13 residues. The CDR3, as DNA: TGTGCCAGCACCTCCCTTACGGTGGACGAGCAGTACTTC. Translating it yields CASTSLTVDEQYF.